The 16 T cell receptor beta chains presented below share a single source sample, sequenced in a study of shared clonotypes between healthy human individuals. Repertoires were generated with immunoSEQ multiplex PCR, while TCRdb's copy carries only in-frame clones and drops some. The table records approximately 2,300,000 clones, roughly 92% of them present only once. The sample comprised naive CD4+ T cells from PBMCs. This sample's subset: CD45RA+ positively selected. The receptor set was obtained from a man in his late teens or twenties in good health. Some clones in this sample may be carry-over from other donors' samples.

This chain links TRBV28 with TRBJ1-4, with D perhaps matching TRBD1 (5 bases). There are 15 residues in the CDR3. Germline V gene sequence: CDR1 MDHEN, CDR2 SYDVKM. The V and J ends lost 7 bases and 4 bases respectively, with 16 bases between them. DNA of the CDR3: TGTGCCAGCACTCTTCCGGGACCCATTAATGAAAAACTGTTTTTT. Protein: CASTLPGPINEKLFF.

The V and J genes are TRBV29-1 and TRBJ1-4, with 7 nucleotides matching TRBD1. From germline, CDR1 is SQVTM and CDR2 ANQGSEA. This CDR3 has 17 amino acids. The V and J ends lost 0 bases and 2 bases, in that order; junction bases with no gene match: 9. The CDR3 spells CSVEDRRGPPTNEKLFF. The DNA of the CDR3 is TGCAGCGTTGAAGATCGGAGGGGGCCCCCGACTAATGAAAAACTGTTTTTT.

The chain employs TRBV6-5 and TRBJ1-6; D is perhaps TRBD1 (6 bases). Germline assignment: CDR1 MNHEY and CDR2 SVGAGI. The CDR3 has 15 amino acids. Trimming removed 0 bases from V and 7 bases from J, with 10 bases in between. The CDR3 sequence is CASSYSPDRNSPLHF. In nucleotides, the CDR3 is TGTGCCAGCAGTTACTCGCCGGACAGAAATTCACCCCTCCACTTT.

The CDR3 protein is CASSESPGPQTRWWETQYF. DNA for the CDR3: TGTGCCAGCAGCGAGTCCCCGGGGCCTCAGACTAGGTGGTGGGAGACCCAGTACTTC. The chain recombines TRBV9 with TRBJ2-5; D is possibly TRBD2 (6 bases). Germline assignment: CDR1 SGDLS and CDR2 YYNGEE. The V end was cut by 3 bases, the J end by 5 bases, with 29 bases between. The CDR3 has 19 amino acids.

This sequence joins TRBV19 and TRBJ2-1; 8 bases align to TRBD1. From germline, CDR1 is LNHDA and CDR2 SQIVND (reference sequence). The CDR3 covers 15 residues. After removal of 5 bases from V and 7 bases from J, the junction contained 10 bases not matched to a gene. DNA for the CDR3: TGTGCCAGTAGTCGGGACAGGATGAGATATAATGAGCAGTTCTTC. This translates into CASSRDRMRYNEQFF.

The gene calls are TRBV2 and TRBJ2-5; 16 bases map to TRBD2. The CDR3 runs to 16 residues. Germline CDR1 reads SNHLY; CDR2 reads FYNNEI. Losses at the gene ends were 6 bases for V and 3 bases for J; bases not matched to a gene: 4. The CDR3 loop is CASSLGLAGGEETQYF. CDR3 bases: TGTGCCAGCAGCCTGGGACTAGCGGGAGGGGAAGAGACCCAGTACTTC.

The chain has TRBV28 and TRBJ2-1, with a tentative D call TRBD1 (6 bases). This CDR3 spans 12 amino acids. CDR1 is MDHEN, CDR2 SYDVKM, per germline. V was clipped by 7 bases and J by 7 bases, with 11 bases between them. CDR3 in amino acids: CASIGTWNEQFF. CDR3 DNA: TGTGCCAGCATCGGGACATGGAATGAGCAGTTCTTC.

The rearrangement joins TRBV7-2 to TRBJ2-1; D might be TRBD2 (5 bases). V lost 0 bases to trimming and J lost 4 bases, with 10 bases between them. The CDR3 has 15 amino acids. Germline CDR1 and CDR2: SGHTA and FQGNSA. The CDR3 protein is CASSLALTGYNEQFF. The CDR3 DNA reads as TGTGCCAGCAGCTTAGCTTTGACGGGGTACAATGAGCAGTTCTTC.

This clone was observed a handful of times. The chain couples TRBV15 to TRBJ1-2; D gene unclear. In germline, CDR1 is LNHNV, CDR2 YYDKDF (reference sequence). Trimming removed 0 bases from V and 8 bases from J, with 10 bases in between. This CDR3 spans 13 amino acids. The CDR3 DNA reads as TGTGCCACCAGCAGAGACGGATTGGAGGGCTACACCTTC. Its translation: CATSRDGLEGYTF.

The J gene is TRBJ2-7, the V gene TRBV11-2; TRBD1 matches at 10 bases. With 3 bases clipped from V and 0 bases from J, the junction kept 2 bases outside the gene matches. CDR3 length: 15 residues. The germline V gene has CDR1 SGHAT and CDR2 FQNNGV. CDR3 residues: CASSFGDRGSYEQYF. The CDR3 region has the DNA TGTGCCAGCAGCTTTGGGGACAGGGGCTCCTACGAGCAGTACTTC.

CDR3 region: CASTRAAGGRGGEQFF. CDR3 coding DNA: TGTGCCAGTACCCGGGCGGCGGGAGGGAGAGGAGGTGAGCAGTTCTTC. The chain is built from TRBV19 and TRBJ2-1; 9 bases align to TRBD2. After removal of 7 bases from V and 9 bases from J, the junction contained 16 bases not matched to a gene. From germline, CDR1 is LNHDA and CDR2 SQIVND (reference sequence). This CDR3 spans 16 amino acids.

The chain joins TRBV7-3 to TRBJ1-2, with no clear D. The V and J ends lost 5 bases and 0 bases respectively, with 13 bases between them. CDR1 is SGHTA, CDR2 FQGTGA, per germline. This CDR3 is built from 15 residues. CDR3 in DNA: TGTGCCAGCAGCCCAAGGGCCGCACCTAACTATGGCTACACCTTC. Translated: CASSPRAAPNYGYTF. The complete variable domain, with remaining parts taken from reference TRBV7-3 and TRBJ1-2, reads GAGVSQTPSNKVTEKGKYVELRCDPISGHTALYWYRQSLGQGPEFLIYFQGTGAADDSGLPNDRFFAVRPEGSVSTLKIQRTERGDSAVYLCASSPRAAPNYGYTFGSGTRLTVV.

Points on this clone: Additional DNA sequences in this sample encode the identical CDR3. The rearrangement joins TRBV5-1 to TRBJ2-7; D gene ambiguous. Per germline, CDR1 SGHRS and CDR2 YFSETQ. V was trimmed by 0 bases and J by 2 bases, leaving 12 bases between them. CDR3 length: 15 amino acids. CDR3 residues: CASSLAGSPAYEQYF. The CDR3 region has the DNA TGCGCCAGCAGCTTGGCTGGGTCTCCTGCCTACGAGCAGTACTTC.

The chain has TRBV19 and TRBJ2-2, with 9 bases identical to TRBD1. The CDR3 runs 13 residues. V lost 10 bases and J lost 7; bases outside the gene matches: 7. Germline V gene data show CDR1 as LNHDA and CDR2 as SQIVND (reference sequence). In DNA form, the CDR3 reads TGTGCCATCAGGGACAGGGCCGGCGGGGAGCTGTTTTTT. This translates into CAIRDRAGGELFF.

V usage is TRBV7-8 and J usage is TRBJ2-7, with D unclear. The CDR3 has 13 residues. Germline lookup yields CDR1 SGHVS and CDR2 FQNEAQ. Trimming removed 1 base at V and 4 bases at J, with 8 bases between. In DNA, the CDR3 is TGTGCCAGCAGCTTAGTTGCCGGGTACGAGCAGTACTTC. Amino acid sequence: CASSLVAGYEQYF. Full variable domain (missing parts from reference TRBV7-8 and TRBJ2-7): GAGVSQSPRYKVAKRGQDVALRCDPISGHVSLFWYQQALGQGPEFLTYFQNEAQLDKSGLPSDRFFAERPEGSVSTLKIQRTQQEDSAVYLCASSLVAGYEQYFGPGTRLTVT.

CDR3 sequence reads: CASSQDPRDSYEQYF. The CDR3 coding sequence is TGCGCCAGCAGCCAAGATCCCCGTGACTCCTACGAGCAGTACTTC. V and J are TRBV4-3 and TRBJ2-7; unclear D gene. V was clipped by 0 bases and J by 0 bases, with 9 bases between them. The length of the CDR3 is 15 residues. Per germline, CDR1 LGHNA and CDR2 YSLEER.